This T cell receptor beta chain was recorded in a study of cytomegalovirus exposure and HLA in healthy donors (dated by TCRdb to about 2017). Broadly, across the study: The 500 to 700 repertoires of the first cohort and the 110 or so validation repertoires were produced on the same platform, according to a later analysis. The study aimed to test whether signatures of past pathogen exposure could be identified by cataloging public T cell receptors. Along with the approximately 670-subject first cohort, a separate validation cohort of over a hundred different subjects was used. High-throughput TCR immunosequencing, statistical association of individual TCRs with disease status, and machine learning were combined to predict cytomegalovirus infection status. Overall results and qualifications from the work: The study gave a list of roughly 150 TCR beta chains associated with cytomegalovirus. Three of the identified cytomegalovirus-associated TCR beta chains were confirmed in vitro to be specific for cytomegalovirus antigens. It was suggested by the authors that the approach could potentially be generalized to other disease states and immunological phenotypes. In both the original and validation cohorts, the classifier was reported to diagnose cytomegalovirus status with high specificity and sensitivity. Most TCR sequences were seen in very few donors, while some public TCRs were found in many individuals. The validation cohort had no HLA typing available for a later analysis, so co-occurrence within that cohort was assessed over all 120 or so repertoires. A later analysis found that TCRs clustered in the first cohort also tended to co-occur in the approximately 120 validation repertoires, with roughly 95% of cluster scores above 0.

Note on this clone: Its antigen is not yet known. The record has no base qualities; no much larger clone is one base away.

V is pruned by 4 bases and J by 5 bases, leaving 6 bases of the junction without a gene match. The CDR3 starts with the cysteine, ends with the phenylalanine, and has 14 residues. The entry retains the CDR3 DNA only, 42 bases that are in frame from base 1. Per the germline V gene (reference sequence), MNHEY is the CDR1 and SMNVEV is the CDR2. The donors belonged to the validation cohort of approximately 130 subjects, which was separate from the approximately 700-subject first cohort. Receptors were amplified or captured by the immunoSEQ multiplex PCR assay. Turning to the authors' computational methods: A statistical classification framework was built for diagnosing cytomegalovirus status from the catalog of TCR beta chain sequences. TCRdb's version of the immuneACCESS table is confined to in-frame rearrangements and falls short of the full clone set. An unresolved V gene accounts for under half of the shortfall where checked; the remainder is of unknown origin. V and J calls and clone size follow that table, whereas D and trimming were derived from the DNA. Here the sample has roughly 100,000 clones; roughly 86% occur a single time. Over 3% of the sample rests with the top ten.

This TCR derives from a woman under 30 in good health and CMV-seropositive. The receptor chain draws on TRBV27 and TRBJ2-5; TRBD2 fits 8 bases in the junction. Sequences were obtained from PBMCs. The CDR3 region: CASSYTGGSETQYF. The nucleotides read TGTGCCAGCAGTTATACGGGGGGGAGCGAGACCCAGTACTTC.